This record looks at one TCR beta chain sequence and its context. V lost 1 base, J lost 2 bases, and 4 bases stayed unmatched. The CDR3 contains 15 residues. Per germline, CDR1 SSHAT and CDR2 FNYEAQ (reference sequence). The sample comes from a study of shared clonotypes between healthy human individuals. Using immunoSEQ multiplex PCR, the repertoire was profiled, and TCRdb retains in-frame clones only, with some absent. In the table there are about 470,000 clones, roughly three quarters of which are singletons. Input material: PBMCs. The clonotype comes from a woman between 40 and 50 years old in good health. Some clones in this sample may be carry-over from other donors' samples. The genes are TRBV7-7 and TRBJ2-5; 7 bases agree with TRBD1. CDR3 DNA: TGTGCCAGCAGCTTAGGGGGGACAGCACAAGAGACCCAGTACTTC. Its translation is CASSLGGTAQETQYF.